This record concerns one T cell receptor (beta chain) sequence. The data stem from a study of patients and donors after allogeneic stem cell transplantation. The V end lost 2 bases, the J end lost 2 bases, and 6 bases lay between the germline ends. CDR1 and CDR2 from the germline V gene are MGHRA and YSYEKL. The CDR3 runs 13 residues. TCRdb re-analysed the RT-PCR reads in MiXCR, keeping a single row per CDR3 protein. The repertoire consists of about 410,000 distinct CDR3 sequences, with more than 15% occurring once and the leading ten covering less than 9.5%. This rearrangement joins TRBV4-1 to TRBJ1-1; D gene ambiguous. The receptor was derived from a human donor who was either an allogeneic HSCT recipient or a stem cell or donor lymphocyte infusion donor (not recorded which). It is not recorded whose cells these are; they may come from a transplant donor. Sequenced sample: blood, either unsorted or a sorted T cell fraction (not recorded which). The CDR3 sequence: CASSQLGNTEAFF. The CDR3 DNA follows: TGCGCCAGCAGCCAACTTGGAAACACTGAAGCTTTCTTT.